This T cell receptor (beta chain) appears in the sequencing data of a study of sequential checkpoint blockade in melanoma. Study-level information: Each arm's sequence ended with maintenance nivolumab.

The treatment: randomized to nivolumab then ipilimumab (arm A) or the reverse (arm B). Sorted cells were live CD3+CD8+, lacking CD19 and CD56, from PBMCs. The assay was immunoSEQ multiplex PCR, and TCRdb's table has in-frame clones only and misses some. There are tens of thousands of clones in the sample; roughly nine tenths occur only once, and 14% lies in the top ten. The germline gives CDR1 SGHDN, CDR2 FVKESK. Trimming cost V 2 bases and J 3 bases; bases outside gene matches: 12. This CDR3 comprises 18 residues. This clone showed up just a few times. The V and J genes are TRBV14 and TRBJ1-1; 10 nucleotides line up with TRBD1. The sequence was collected from a human donor with melanoma. The sample was CD8+ T cells sorted from blood (inferred from file names), taken from a patient given nivolumab and ipilimumab in sequence. CDR3 nucleotides: TGTGCCAGCAGCCAAATCGACAGGGGGCCTCTGAGGGACACTGAAGCTTTCTTT. It specifies CASSQIDRGPLRDTEAFF.